This T cell receptor beta chain stems from a study of blood T cell repertoires in COVID-19 (dated by TCRdb to 2018 to 2021). Background for the entire study: Samples from collaborators originated in the United States, Italy and Spain and spanned both the acute and convalescent phases of COVID-19. Sample metadata almost always included a de-identified subject ID, COVID-19 status, age in years and sex. The samples were drawn from the first 160 participants of the ongoing ImmuneRACE study and from about 1,200 subjects provided by 6 global collaborators. HLA class I and class II types, where available, came from metadata supplied by the sample provider rather than from assay-based typing. The material from the prospective study consisted of cDNA or gDNA derived from T cells, B-cell-depleted T cells, or PBMCs. The repertoires were released in a freely available public database meant as a resource for research on the immune response to SARS-CoV-2. The dataset comprised deeply sampled blood TCRbeta repertoires from subjects exposed to, actively infected with, or recovered from COVID-19.

At one collaborating source in Seattle, patients were enrolled during active infection and were followed longitudinally through the course of disease. Each collaborating institution followed its own protocols to collect whole blood in K2EDTA tubes. For TCRbeta analysis, collaborator samples were shipped as frozen whole blood, as isolated PBMCs, or as DNA extracted from either sample type. TCRbeta CDR3 regions were amplified from genomic DNA using the immunoSEQ Assay, a bias-controlled multiplex PCR. In the authors' own workflow: The number of nucleated cells in each sample was estimated from the amplification of reference gene primers within the assay. Sequence reads were collapsed and filtered to measure the absolute abundance of every unique TCRbeta CDR3 rearrangement. For each sample, productive Simpson clonality was calculated as the square root of Simpson's diversity index across productive rearrangements. As stored in TCRdb, this immuneACCESS dataset retains in-frame rearrangements with V and J assigned. A fraction of the clones does not appear; measured against another copy, unresolved V genes explain less than half of the discrepancy, and the remainder lacks a known reason. V and J calls and clone size are given by that table; D and trimming were obtained from the DNA. This sample has tens of thousands of clones in its table, and 90% of those were observed once. The ten top clones hold roughly 0.47% of the sample.

Turning to this clone: The clone's antigen remains unknown. Per-nucleotide qualities are absent, and no much larger clonotype sits a single base away.

Results the study describes overall, beyond this receptor: The amount of clinical and demographic metadata varied by source and participant and was provided uncurated.

Germline trimming amounts to 0 bases on V and 6 bases on J, with 7 as the count of junction bases outside the gene matches. CDR3 length: 17 amino acids, cysteine to phenylalanine. The DNA shown is the 51-base CDR3, in frame from base 1. Taken from the germline V gene, the CDR1 and CDR2 loops are LGHNT and FRNRAP. The sequenced sample was peripheral blood. This TCR derives from a man aged 45-65 years with COVID-19, enrolled during active disease. The chain couples TRBV12-5 to TRBJ1-5; 11 of the junction bases match TRBD1. At the DNA level, the sequence is TGTGCTAGTGGTTTGGTACTAGGACAGGGGGCCGCTCAGCCCCAGCATTTT. This is translated as CASGLVLGQGAAQPQHF.